The next 27 T cell receptor beta chains were all read from a single sample in a study of cytomegalovirus exposure and HLA in healthy donors. PCR involved 60 Vbeta and 13 Jbeta primers. The repertoire was sequenced with immunoSEQ multiplex PCR; TCRdb's copy has only in-frame clones and lacks some. This table holds around 200,000 clones, roughly 85% found once. The material sequenced was PBMCs. These receptors originate from a woman aged 25 to 45 in good health and CMV-seropositive.

This clone was counted between two and nine times. In DNA form, the CDR3 reads TGTGCCAGCAGCCTCTCTGCCGGGGAAAAACTGTTTTTT. Translating gives CASSLSAGEKLFF. V and J are TRBV7-6 and TRBJ1-4; D not certain. Trimming shortened V by 5 bases and J by 8 bases, and 12 bases separated the two germline ends. CDR1 is SGHVS and CDR2 is FNYEAQ in the germline V gene. The CDR3 has 13 amino acids.

In its sample, this clone was seen once. The CDR3 sequence: CASSFYRQGAPYEQYF. As DNA, the CDR3 is TGTGCCAGCAGTTTCTATCGACAGGGGGCGCCCTACGAGCAGTACTTC. The rearrangement uses TRBV27 and TRBJ2-7; 10 bases line up with TRBD1. The CDR3 loop spans 16 amino acids. V trimming: 3 bases; J trimming: 2 bases; junction bases outside the gene matches: 7. In germline, CDR1 is MNHEY, CDR2 SMNVEV (reference sequence).

The V call is TRBV2, the J call TRBJ1-1; D not resolved. The CDR3 loop spans 14 amino acids. CDR1 SNHLY and CDR2 FYNNEI come from the germline V gene. Trimming took 9 bases from V and 4 from J, leaving 18 bases between them. The CDR3 spells CASIAARGGTEAFF. CDR3 coding DNA: TGTGCCAGTATTGCCGCTCGGGGAGGCACTGAAGCTTTCTTT.

V usage is TRBV2 and J usage is TRBJ2-6, with D tentatively TRBD1 (5 bases). The germline V gene has CDR1 SNHLY and CDR2 FYNNEI. The CDR3 totals 15 residues. V was shortened by 6 bases and J by 0 bases, with 9 bases between the two germline ends. The CDR3 sequence: CASSPDSSGANVLTF. The CDR3 DNA reads as TGTGCCAGCAGCCCAGACAGCTCTGGGGCCAACGTCCTGACTTTC.

The V call is TRBV5-1, the J call TRBJ2-1; 9 bases line up with TRBD2. Trimming cost V 7 bases and J 9 bases; bases outside gene matches: 14. The V gene's germline CDR1 is SGHRS and CDR2 YFSETQ. This CDR3 is built from 15 residues. CDR3 in amino acids: CASGSTGLAMREQFF. The CDR3 DNA follows: TGCGCCAGCGGATCTACGGGACTAGCTATGCGTGAGCAGTTCTTC.

The V call is TRBV7-9, the J call TRBJ2-7, with D tentatively TRBD2 (5 bases). V was pared by 5 bases and J by 0 bases, with 14 bases between. The CDR3 has 15 amino acids. CDR1 is SEHNR, CDR2 FQNEAQ, per germline (reference sequence). In nucleotides, the CDR3 is TGTGCCAGCAGCCCGTGGACTGGCTCCTCCTACGAGCAGTACTTC. Encoded protein: CASSPWTGSSYEQYF.

CDR3 in amino acids: CASSLEQYSNQPQHF. CDR3 nucleotide sequence: TGTGCCAGCAGCTTGGAACAGTATAGCAATCAGCCCCAGCATTTT. The chain is built from TRBV5-5 and TRBJ1-5, with no clear D. V dropped 0 bases and J dropped 0 bases, with 7 bases sitting between them. The CDR3 is made up of 15 amino acids. Per the germline V gene, CDR1 is SGHKS and CDR2 is YYEKEE (reference sequence).

CDR3 bases: TGTGCCAGCAGTGAAGCGGGGGGGGGCACCGGGGAGCTGTTTTTT. Its protein product is CASSEAGGGTGELFF. The chain is built from TRBV2 and TRBJ2-2, with 7 bases matching TRBD2. V gave up 0 bases and J gave up 4 bases; unmatched junction bases: 2. The CDR3 is 15 amino acids. In germline, CDR1 is SNHLY, CDR2 FYNNEI.

The chain combines TRBV2 with TRBJ1-2; 8 bases match TRBD1. CDR1 SNHLY and CDR2 FYNNEI come from the germline V gene. The CDR3 spans 14 residues. V was pared by 7 bases and J by 4 bases, with 8 bases of the junction left unmatched. The CDR3 bases are TGTGCCAGCAAAGGAACAGGGGGAGGCTATGGCTACACCTTC. Translation gives CASKGTGGGYGYTF.

The J gene is TRBJ2-1, the V gene TRBV27; 7 bases align to TRBD1. The CDR3 extends over 14 amino acids. The J segment lost 4 bases and the V segment lost 9 bases, leaving 9 bases of the junction unmatched. The V gene's germline CDR1 is MNHEY and CDR2 SMNVEV (reference sequence). The CDR3 sequence is CASITGDPYNEQFF. The DNA of the CDR3 is TGTGCCAGTATCACAGGGGACCCATACAATGAGCAGTTCTTC.

About this clone itself: Other DNA sequences of this sample code for an identical CDR3. V and J are TRBV7-2 and TRBJ1-6, with D perhaps matching TRBD1 (5 bases). The CDR3 has 12 amino acids. V lost 2 bases and J 10 bases, leaving 6 bases between the germline ends. Germline CDR1 reads SGHTA; CDR2 reads FQGNSA. The CDR3 loop reads CASSLRGSPLHF. The CDR3 bases are TGTGCCAGCAGCTTAAGGGGATCACCCCTCCACTTT.

This clone was counted a few times. The chain is built from TRBV6-1 and TRBJ2-3; tentatively, D is TRBD2 (5 bases). The CDR3 sequence is 15 residues long. V dropped 6 bases and J dropped 4 bases, with 17 bases sitting between them. The V gene's germline CDR1 is MNHNS and CDR2 SASEGT. The CDR3 bases are TGTGCCAGCAGCGACGGGGTCCAGGTCGCAGATACGCAGTATTTT. Protein product: CASSDGVQVADTQYF.

The rearrangement links TRBV9 to TRBJ1-6; D gene uncertain. This CDR3 spans 13 amino acids. Germline V gene sequence: CDR1 SGDLS, CDR2 YYNGEE. The V end was cut by 1 base, the J end by 10 bases, with 9 bases between. This chain's CDR3 is CASSVRSASPLHF. The CDR3 nucleotides read TGTGCCAGCAGCGTAAGGAGCGCCTCACCCCTCCACTTT.

A single count supports this clone. The rearrangement uses TRBV15 and TRBJ2-7; 9 bases are a match to TRBD1. Germline-derived CDR1 and CDR2 are LNHNV and YYDKDF (reference sequence). The V segment lost 1 base and the J segment 4 bases; nucleotides outside the gene matches: 2. This CDR3 has 14 amino acids. The CDR3 nucleotides are TGTGCCACCAGCAGAGGACAGGGGGTTTACGAGCAGTACTTC. Translated, it gives CATSRGQGVYEQYF.

The chain links TRBV11-2 to TRBJ2-2; D is perhaps TRBD1 (6 bases). The V gene lost 4 bases and the J gene lost 6 bases, with 12 bases spanning the gap. The CDR3 has 14 amino acids. Germline V gives CDR1 SGHAT, CDR2 FQNNGV. The DNA for the CDR3 is TGTGCCAGCAGCTCCCGCAAGGGGGCCGGGGAGCTGTTTTTT. It encodes CASSSRKGAGELFF.

The CDR3 nucleotides are TGCGCCAGCAGCTTGGAAGCGTCAAGAGATACGCAGTATTTT. Its protein product is CASSLEASRDTQYF. The chain combines TRBV5-1 with TRBJ2-3; the D is unclear. This CDR3 has 14 amino acids. The germline gives CDR1 SGHRS, CDR2 YFSETQ. Trimming shortened V by 0 bases and J by 5 bases, and 10 bases separated the two germline ends.

The CDR3 protein is CASTSGGVYEQYF. DNA for the CDR3: TGTGCCAGTACTAGCGGGGGGGTCTACGAGCAGTACTTC. The chain employs TRBV2 and TRBJ2-7, with 13 nucleotides matching TRBD2. Germline CDR1 reads SNHLY; CDR2 reads FYNNEI. The CDR3 contains 13 residues. With 9 bases clipped from V and 3 bases from J, the junction kept 2 bases outside the gene matches.

The chain joins TRBV27 to TRBJ2-1, with a possible D match to TRBD2 (6 bases). This CDR3 region has 15 residues. Trimming left V 6 bases short and J 0 bases short, with 12 bases between. Germline V gene sequence: CDR1 MNHEY, CDR2 SMNVEV (reference sequence). CDR3 loop: CASSLADISYNEQFF. In DNA form, the CDR3 reads TGTGCCAGCAGCTTAGCGGATATCTCCTACAATGAGCAGTTCTTC.

In its sample, this clone was seen a few times. J is TRBJ2-7 and V is TRBV27; 11 bases fit TRBD2. CDR1 is MNHEY and CDR2 is SMNVEV in the germline V gene (reference sequence). CDR3 length: 18 residues. The V segment lost 2 bases and the J segment 2 bases; nucleotides outside the gene matches: 11. CDR3 amino acids: CASSLLLAGDQGAYEQYF. CDR3 nucleotides: TGTGCCAGCAGTTTACTACTAGCGGGAGACCAGGGGGCCTACGAGCAGTACTTC.

This chain joins TRBV30 and TRBJ1-1; no clear D. The V end was cut by 3 bases, the J end by 1 base, with 6 bases between. The CDR3 loop spans 12 amino acids. Germline CDR1 and CDR2: GTSNPN and SVGIG (reference sequence). The CDR3, as DNA: TGTGCCTGGAGCCCCCAGAACACTGAAGCTTTCTTT. It yields the protein CAWSPQNTEAFF.

This sequence joins TRBV18 and TRBJ2-1, with D possibly TRBD1 on 6 matching bases. Trimming shortened V by 5 bases and J by 5 bases, and 13 bases separated the two germline ends. This CDR3 has 14 amino acids. Germline values: CDR1 KGHSH, CDR2 LQKENI. In nucleotides, the CDR3 is TGTGCCAGCTCAACCCGGACAGCTAACAATGAGCAGTTCTTC. Its translation is CASSTRTANNEQFF. The whole variable domain, remainder taken from reference TRBV18 and TRBJ2-1, is NAGVMQNPRHLVRRRGQEARLRCSPMKGHSHVYWYRQLPEEGLKFMVYLQKENIIDESGMPKERFSAEFPKEGPSILRIQQVVRGDSAAYFCASSTRTANNEQFFGPGTRLTVL.

The J gene is TRBJ2-7, the V gene TRBV11-3, with 8 bases matching TRBD2. Germline lookup yields CDR1 SGHNT and CDR2 YENEEA. The V and J ends lost 5 bases and 6 bases, in that order; junction bases with no gene match: 6. This CDR3 contains 13 residues. The CDR3 reads CASSAGLAFEQYF. The CDR3 DNA follows: TGTGCCAGCAGCGCCGGACTAGCTTTCGAGCAGTACTTC.

This rearrangement joins TRBV5-4 to TRBJ2-1, with 11 positions matching TRBD2. The CDR3 covers 15 residues. From germline, CDR1 is SGHNT and CDR2 YYREEE (reference sequence). Trimming removed 3 bases from V and 7 bases from J; junction bases left unmatched: 6. The DNA for the CDR3 is TGTGCCAGCAGCTCGGTGGGACTAGCGGTAAATGAGCAGTTCTTC. Translated, it gives CASSSVGLAVNEQFF.

This clone was seen a single time. The chain joins TRBV7-2 to TRBJ2-1, with a possible D match to TRBD1 (6 bases). This CDR3 is built from 16 residues. Germline loops: CDR1 SGHTA, CDR2 FQGNSA. The ends were cut back, 5 bases at V and 0 bases at J, with 14 bases in the middle. The CDR3 sequence is CASSPPGASSYNEQFF. CDR3 nucleotide sequence: TGTGCCAGCAGCCCCCCAGGGGCGAGCTCCTACAATGAGCAGTTCTTC.

The chain recombines TRBV19 with TRBJ1-2; D gene unclear. V was pared by 10 bases and J by 5 bases, with 17 bases between. CDR1 LNHDA and CDR2 SQIVND come from the germline V gene (reference sequence). The length of the CDR3 is 13 residues. The CDR3 nucleotides read TGTGCCACCGAGGGAGGCGGGATGTATGGCTACACCTTC. The encoded protein is CATEGGGMYGYTF.

A single count supports this clone. The CDR3 nucleotides read TGTGCCAGCAGCTTAGGGGGAGGGGAGGGTGGCTACACCTTC. It codes for CASSLGGGEGGYTF. The chain has TRBV11-3 and TRBJ1-2; tentative D call: TRBD1 (5 bases). The CDR3 runs to 14 residues. The germline V and J ends were trimmed by 1 base and 7 bases, with 13 bases remaining between them. In germline, CDR1 is SGHNT, CDR2 YENEEA.

The chain links TRBV2 to TRBJ2-5; the match to TRBD2 covers 9 bases. V shed 8 bases, J shed 4 bases, and the junction held 8 bases outside the gene matches. CDR1 SNHLY and CDR2 FYNNEI come from the germline V gene. The CDR3 is 14 amino acids. DNA of the CDR3: TGTGCCAGCCACCCTAGCGGGATAGGAGAGACCCAGTACTTC. Translation: CASHPSGIGETQYF. The whole variable domain, filled in from reference TRBV2 and TRBJ2-5, reads EPEVTQTPSHQVTQMGQEVILRCVPISNHLYFYWYRQILGQKVEFLVSFYNNEISEKSEIFDDQFSVERPDGSNFTLKIRSTKLEDSAMYFCASHPSGIGETQYFGPGTRLLVL.